Shown below are 14 T cell receptor beta chains from a single sample sequenced in a study of blood T cell repertoires in COVID-19. The protocol was immunoSEQ multiplex PCR, while the TCRdb copy is restricted to in-frame clones and leaves out a portion. The sample has 150,000 to 200,000 clones, 82% seen once. The sequenced material came from peripheral blood. The source of these receptors is a woman between 40 and 55 years old with COVID-19, enrolled during active disease.

The chain joins TRBV7-9 to TRBJ1-5; TRBD1 aligns across 7 bases. Trimming removed 4 bases from V and 6 bases from J; junction bases left unmatched: 18. The CDR3 loop spans 18 amino acids. Germline V gene lookup returns CDR1 SEHNR and CDR2 FQNEAQ (reference sequence). The CDR3 nucleotides read TGTGCCAGCAGCTCGAGCAAACAGGGGAGATTTTTCAGTCAGCCCCAGCATTTT. Residues: CASSSSKQGRFFSQPQHF.

This rearrangement joins TRBV2 to TRBJ2-1; TRBD2 might be the D (7 bases). The CDR3 extends over 15 amino acids. The V and J ends lost 2 bases and 2 bases respectively, with 10 bases between them. Per germline, CDR1 SNHLY and CDR2 FYNNEI. CDR3 sequence (DNA): TGTGCCAGCAGTGAAAGGGGGGGCCCCTACAATGAGCAGTTCTTC. Residues: CASSERGGPYNEQFF.

The chain carries TRBV30 and TRBJ2-1; TRBD2 matches at 13 bases. Germline CDR1 and CDR2: GTSNPN and SVGIG (reference sequence). There are 15 residues in the CDR3. V was pared by 2 bases and J by 9 bases, with 7 bases of the junction left unmatched. Here the CDR3 reads CAWSPRTSGSSEQFF. CDR3 nucleotide sequence: TGTGCCTGGAGTCCCCGGACTAGCGGGAGCAGTGAGCAGTTCTTC.

The rearrangement uses TRBV6-5 and TRBJ1-2, with 7 bases that match TRBD1. V shed 7 bases, J shed 0 bases, and the junction held 5 bases outside the gene matches. The CDR3 consists of 14 residues. The germline V gene has CDR1 MNHEY and CDR2 SVGAGI. The CDR3 loop is CASNQGVSNYGYTF. The CDR3 coding sequence is TGTGCCAGCAACCAGGGGGTTTCTAACTATGGCTACACCTTC.

The V and J genes are TRBV9 and TRBJ1-6, with a tentative D call TRBD1 (5 bases). The germline V and J ends were trimmed by 3 bases and 12 bases, with 10 bases remaining between them. The germline V gene has CDR1 SGDLS and CDR2 YYNGEE. This CDR3 has 12 residues. The CDR3 spells CASSAGGGPLHF. For the CDR3, the DNA is TGTGCCAGCAGCGCCGGGGGAGGACCCCTCCACTTT.

The genes are TRBV7-6 and TRBJ2-7; 8 nucleotides match TRBD2. J gave up 6 bases and V 5 bases, and 15 bases lay outside the gene matches. Germline assignment: CDR1 SGHVS and CDR2 FNYEAQ. This CDR3 is built from 16 residues. This CDR3 is CASSPIDGRALGEQYF. CDR3 nucleotides: TGTGCCAGCAGCCCCATCGACGGGAGGGCCCTTGGCGAGCAGTACTTC.

Here the CDR3 DNA reads TGTGCCACCTACCCGGTAGGGACAGGCAATCAGCCCCAGCATTTT. Translation: CATYPVGTGNQPQHF. The chain combines TRBV28 with TRBJ1-5; 7 bases are a match to TRBD1. Germline CDR1 reads MDHEN; CDR2 reads SYDVKM. CDR3 length equals 15 residues. The junction had 11 bases not matched to a gene; V was cut back by 10 bases and J by 2 bases. The full variable domain, with the rest looked up from reference TRBV28 and TRBJ1-5, is DVKVTQSSRYLVKRTGEKVFLECVQDMDHENMFWYRQDPGLGLRLIYFSYDVKMKEKGDIPEGYSVSREKKERFSLILESASTNQTSMYLCATYPVGTGNQPQHFGDGTRLSIL.

The rearrangement links TRBV19 to TRBJ2-2, with 13 nucleotides matching TRBD2. The V and J ends lost 6 bases and 6 bases, in that order; junction bases with no gene match: 4. Per the germline V gene, CDR1 is LNHDA and CDR2 is SQIVND (reference sequence). The CDR3 sequence is 15 residues long. The CDR3 loop is CASRRTSGSAGELFF. The CDR3 coding sequence is TGTGCCAGTAGACGGACTAGCGGGAGCGCCGGGGAGCTGTTTTTT.

The chain links TRBV28 to TRBJ1-2, with D possibly TRBD1 on 5 matching bases. Germline V gives CDR1 MDHEN, CDR2 SYDVKM. CDR3 length equals 15 residues. Trimming took off 2 bases at V and 4 bases at J, with 14 bases between the two ends. For the CDR3, the DNA is TGTGCCAGCAGTTTAGCAGGGCACGACGGCTATGGCTACACCTTC. This encodes CASSLAGHDGYGYTF.

The J gene is TRBJ1-4, the V gene TRBV10-3; possible D gene TRBD1, 6 bases. Trimming left V 10 bases short and J 10 bases short, with 22 bases between. The CDR3 runs 14 residues. Germline assignment: CDR1 ENHRY and CDR2 SYGVKD. CDR3 amino acids: CATAGSGGTGKLFF. In nucleotides, the CDR3 is TGTGCCACTGCTGGGTCGGGGGGCACCGGAAAACTGTTTTTT.

The V call is TRBV11-2, the J call TRBJ2-2; the match to TRBD2 covers 8 bases. V gave up 5 bases and J gave up 4 bases; unmatched junction bases: 6. Per germline, CDR1 SGHAT and CDR2 FQNNGV. The CDR3 is 15 residues long. For the CDR3, the DNA is TGTGCCAGCAGCAGACCGGGGGGGGGCACCGGGGAGCTGTTTTTT. This encodes CASSRPGGGTGELFF.

The chain carries TRBV19 and TRBJ1-5; TRBD1 aligns across 8 bases. This CDR3 has 17 amino acids. Trimming took 1 base from V and 5 from J; bases not matched to a gene: 10. Per the germline V gene, CDR1 is LNHDA and CDR2 is SQIVND (reference sequence). The CDR3 DNA sequence: TGTGCCAGTAGTATAGTCCCAGGGGGCGAACTTTATCAGCCCCAGCATTTT. Its translation is CASSIVPGGELYQPQHF.

The chain has TRBV29-1 and TRBJ2-3; the D is unclear. V lost 7 bases to trimming and J lost 4 bases, with 15 bases between them. The CDR3 totals 13 residues. CDR1 and CDR2 (germline): SQVTM, ANQGSEA. DNA for the CDR3: TGCAGCGCCGCCCACAGAAACGCAGATACGCAGTATTTT. This gives the protein CSAAHRNADTQYF.

In regard to this clone: Sequence at one end of the junction differs from germline and may be a read error. The V gene is TRBV18, the J gene TRBJ1-1; D remains ambiguous. CDR1 and CDR2 (germline): KGHSH, LQKENI. CDR3 length equals 20 residues. In nucleotides, the CDR3 is TGTGCCAGCTCACCACCCCAAAGATCGTCGGGGTCCTACTTGAACACTGAGGCTTTCTTT. It specifies CASSPPQRSSGSYLNTEAFF.